This entry is about one TCR beta chain. The data originate from a study of blood T cell repertoires in COVID-19. On the study more broadly: The samples span acute and convalescent COVID-19 from the United States, Italy and Spain.

In the authors' methods: The assay estimated nucleated cells by amplifying reference gene primers. Using immunoSEQ multiplex PCR, the repertoire was profiled, and TCRdb retains in-frame clones only, with some absent. V and J calls and clone size are given by that table; D and trimming were obtained from the DNA. Of approximately 210,000 clones in the sample, approximately 82% are singletons; the top ten hold approximately 2.5%. The specimen was peripheral blood. The sequence derives from a woman aged 70-85 years with active or convalescent COVID-19.

CDR3 sequence: CASSLGQGPHYGYTF. The CDR3 coding sequence is TGTGCCAGCAGCTTAGGACAGGGCCCCCACTATGGCTACACCTTC. This sequence joins TRBV7-9 and TRBJ1-2; 7 nucleotides align to TRBD1. CDR1 is SEHNR and CDR2 is FQNEAQ in the germline V gene (reference sequence). The trim removed 1 base at V and 3 bases at J, leaving 5 bases unmatched. The CDR3 totals 15 residues.